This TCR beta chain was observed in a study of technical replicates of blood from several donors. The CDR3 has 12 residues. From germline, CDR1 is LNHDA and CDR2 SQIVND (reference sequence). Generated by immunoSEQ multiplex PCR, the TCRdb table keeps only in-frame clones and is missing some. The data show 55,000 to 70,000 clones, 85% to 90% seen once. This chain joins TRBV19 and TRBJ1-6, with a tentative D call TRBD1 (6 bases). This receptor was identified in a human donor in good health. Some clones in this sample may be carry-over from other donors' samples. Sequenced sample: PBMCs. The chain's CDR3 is CASMQGNSPLHF. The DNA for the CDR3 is TGTGCTAGCATGCAGGGGAATTCACCCCTCCACTTT.